These 17 T cell receptor beta chains originate from one sample sequenced in a study of T cell responses to AZD1222 COVID-19 vaccine (dated by TCRdb to the early 2020s). The library was made by the immunoSEQ multiplex PCR assay. In TCRdb, the immuneACCESS table is reduced to in-frame sequences with V and J assigned. These tables do not hold every clone; where another copy was compared, an unresolved V gene accounts for under half, and the others remain unexplained. The sample table shows roughly 51,000 clones, and around 92% are seen once. The ten largest clones add up to around 15% of the sample. Per the publication, the time point label means: about 28 days (+/-7) after the second vaccine dose. Sequencing was performed on peripheral blood, taken 28 days after the second AZD1222 dose. The receptors shown here come from an adult who received the AZD1222 COVID-19 vaccine.

The rearrangement links TRBV30 to TRBJ2-1; 7 nucleotides agree with TRBD2. V was pared by 0 bases and J by 3 bases, with 5 bases of the junction left unmatched. CDR1 and CDR2 (germline): GTSNPN, SVGIG (reference sequence). The CDR3 length is 15 residues. The CDR3 region has the DNA TGTGCCTGGAGTGTTACGGCGGGAGTCTACAATGAGCAGTTCTTC. It encodes CAWSVTAGVYNEQFF. The full variable domain, in which reference TRBV30 and TRBJ2-1 provide the parts outside the CDR3, is SQTIHQWPATLVQPVGSPLSLECTVEGTSNPNLYWYRQAAGRGLQLLFYSVGIGQISSEVPQNLSASRPQDRQFILSSKKLLLSDSGFYLCAWSVTAGVYNEQFFGPGTRLTVL.

This rearrangement joins TRBV11-2 to TRBJ2-7; TRBD2 matches at 16 bases. Per the germline V gene, CDR1 is SGHAT and CDR2 is FQNNGV. This CDR3 comprises 17 residues. V shed 5 bases and J 2 bases; nucleotides not matched to a gene: 6. CDR3 sequence reads: CASSPGLAGGKAYEQYF. The CDR3 nucleotides are TGTGCCAGCAGCCCGGGACTAGCGGGAGGGAAAGCCTACGAGCAGTACTTC.

This chain connects TRBV4-3 to TRBJ1-1; a possible D gene is TRBD1 (5 bases). Between the trimmed V and J ends, which lost 2 bases and 4 bases, there was a span of 11 bases. The germline V gene encodes CDR1 LGHNA and CDR2 YSLEER. The CDR3 runs to 14 residues. The CDR3 loop is CASSQLTGGTEAFF. CDR3 sequence (DNA): TGCGCCAGCAGCCAATTAACAGGAGGCACTGAAGCTTTCTTT.

The rearrangement joins TRBV19 to TRBJ2-2, with D tentatively TRBD2 (5 bases). Looked up from germline, CDR1 is LNHDA and CDR2 is SQIVND (reference sequence). V was cut by 3 bases and J by 2 bases, with 16 bases left in between. CDR3 length equals 17 residues. The CDR3, as DNA: TGTGCCAGTAGTATTATTTTCGGACGGGAAAACACCGGGGAGCTGTTTTTT. Its translation is CASSIIFGRENTGELFF.

V and J are TRBV5-4 and TRBJ1-6; possibly TRBD1 for D (6 bases). CDR1 and CDR2 from the germline V gene are SGHNT and YYREEE (reference sequence). Trimming stripped 4 bases from V and 5 bases from J, with 13 bases between. The CDR3 consists of 15 residues. The CDR3 is CASSQADRNNSPLHF. DNA for the CDR3: TGTGCCAGCAGCCAAGCCGACAGGAATAATTCACCCCTCCACTTT.

Here the CDR3 reads CASSEATVEQFF. In nucleotides, the CDR3 is TGTGCCAGCAGTGAAGCGACAGTTGAGCAGTTCTTC. The rearrangement joins TRBV2 to TRBJ2-1, with a tentative D call TRBD1 (5 bases). The CDR3 spans 12 residues. From germline, CDR1 is SNHLY and CDR2 FYNNEI. The V end lost 0 bases, the J end lost 9 bases, and 6 bases lay between the germline ends.

V is TRBV30 and J is TRBJ1-5; 7 nucleotides match TRBD1. From germline, CDR1 is GTSNPN and CDR2 SVGIG (reference sequence). This CDR3 has 13 amino acids. V was pared by 5 bases and J by 11 bases, with 12 bases of the junction left unmatched. The CDR3 sequence is CAWDGTESKAQHF. Here the CDR3 DNA reads TGTGCCTGGGACGGGACAGAGAGTAAGGCCCAGCATTTT.

The rearrangement joins TRBV3-1 (or the pseudogene TRBV3-2) to TRBJ2-3; 14 bases match TRBD2. Germline lookup yields CDR1 LGHDT and CDR2 YNNKEL (reference sequence). The V gene end was trimmed by 4 bases and the J gene end by 3 bases; junction bases not matched to a gene: 9. This CDR3 region has 18 residues. The CDR3 spells CASSRRLAGGPRTDTQYF. CDR3 nucleotides: TGTGCCAGCAGCCGCCGACTAGCGGGAGGGCCCCGTACAGATACGCAGTATTTT.

The rearrangement uses TRBV5-5 and TRBJ1-1; 7 nucleotides match TRBD1. Germline loops: CDR1 SGHKS, CDR2 YYEKEE (reference sequence). This CDR3 comprises 15 residues. Trimming at V came to 0 bases and at J to 3 bases, leaving 5 bases not matched to a gene. The CDR3 nucleotides are TGTGCCAGCAGCTTGGATCAGGGGGGTTACACTGAAGCTTTCTTT. As protein: CASSLDQGGYTEAFF.

The rearrangement links TRBV29-1 to TRBJ2-7; D is perhaps TRBD2 (6 bases). This CDR3 comprises 15 residues. V was pared by 1 base and J by 3 bases, with 16 bases between. Germline values: CDR1 SQVTM, CDR2 ANQGSEA. CDR3 loop: CSVEVEGPEGYEQYF. CDR3 DNA: TGCAGCGTTGAAGTAGAGGGCCCGGAGGGCTACGAGCAGTACTTC.

The chain recombines TRBV7-2 with TRBJ2-2, with TRBD2 identical over 8 bases. CDR1 and CDR2 from the germline V gene are SGHTA and FQGNSA. CDR3 length: 16 residues. V lost 5 bases to trimming and J lost 1 base; unmatched junction nucleotides: 6. The CDR3 bases are TGTGCCAGCAGCGCTAGCGGGTTACGGAACACCGGGGAGCTGTTTTTT. This translates into CASSASGLRNTGELFF.

In its sample, this clone was seen a few times. The J gene is TRBJ2-7, the V gene TRBV6-5; 10 bases align to TRBD1. Trimming removed 6 bases from V and 1 base from J; junction bases left unmatched: 6. This CDR3 comprises 15 residues. Germline-derived CDR1 and CDR2 are MNHEY and SVGAGI. In DNA, the CDR3 is TGTGCCAGCAGGTTCGGGACAGGGGAATCCTACGAGCAGTACTTC. It translates to CASRFGTGESYEQYF.

This rearrangement joins TRBV30 to TRBJ2-2, with D perhaps matching TRBD1 (6 bases). V lost 7 bases, J lost 0 bases, and 15 bases lay in between. This CDR3 comprises 15 residues. Looked up from germline, CDR1 is GTSNPN and CDR2 is SVGIG (reference sequence). Written as DNA, the CDR3 is TGTGCCTCTGGGGGCAGTTTTACGAACACCGGGGAGCTGTTTTTT. It is translated as CASGGSFTNTGELFF.

This chain links TRBV25-1 with TRBJ1-5, with 7 positions matching TRBD1. With V trimmed by 8 bases and J by 6 bases, 7 bases remained unmatched. This CDR3 has 13 amino acids. Germline CDR1 MGHDK, CDR2 SYGVNS. The CDR3 DNA sequence: TGTGCCAGCGGAGACAGGGATGGTCAGCCCCAGCATTTT. Translating it yields CASGDRDGQPQHF.

The chain employs TRBV19 and TRBJ1-5; D unclear. V gave up 7 bases and J gave up 0 bases, with 7 bases separating them. Per germline, CDR1 LNHDA and CDR2 SQIVND (reference sequence). The CDR3 length is 13 residues. The CDR3 region has the DNA TGTGCCAGTACGGGAGTTAGCAATCAGCCCCAGCATTTT. It translates to CASTGVSNQPQHF.

The chain links TRBV30 to TRBJ2-7; D remains ambiguous. CDR1 is GTSNPN and CDR2 is SVGIG in the germline V gene (reference sequence). Trimming pared 4 bases from V and 3 bases from J, leaving 7 bases between. The CDR3 loop spans 11 amino acids. The CDR3 sequence: CAWITNYEQYF. CDR3 nucleotides: TGTGCCTGGATTACAAACTACGAGCAGTACTTC.

The chain couples TRBV6-5 to TRBJ2-2; D not resolved. Germline CDR1 MNHEY, CDR2 SVGAGI. The CDR3 length is 11 residues. V was cut by 7 bases and J by 6 bases, with 6 bases left in between. The CDR3 protein is CASKKAGELFF. In nucleotides, the CDR3 is TGTGCCAGCAAGAAAGCCGGGGAGCTGTTTTTT.